This T cell receptor (beta chain) came from a study of shared clonotypes between healthy human individuals. V trimming: 5 bases; J trimming: 6 bases; junction bases outside the gene matches: 11. Germline lookup yields CDR1 SGHNT and CDR2 YENEEA. There are 15 residues in the CDR3. Notes on the study in general: Naive subsets usually exceeded memory subsets in estimated richness.

About this clone: Its antigen is unknown.

This table comes from immunoSEQ multiplex PCR, and its TCRdb copy is limited to in-frame clones, with some not included. The repertoire holds about 190,000 clones, with around 63% as singletons. The chain joins TRBV11-3 to TRBJ2-7; 9 bases line up with TRBD2. The receptor was derived from a man younger than 40 in good health. Sequencing was performed on memory CD4+ T cells sorted from blood. Subset described: CD45RA-negative fraction. The CDR3 bases are TGTGCCAGCAGCCTCCAGATGGGCGGGAGGGGCGAGCAGTACTTC. Protein product: CASSLQMGGRGEQYF.